This T cell receptor (beta chain) was observed in a study of T cells in Graves' hyperthyroidism and ophthalmopathy. This CDR3 is 11 amino acids long. Germline CDR1 LNHDA, CDR2 SQIVND (reference sequence). Trimming removed 5 bases at V and 18 bases at J, with 14 bases between. Amplification yielded TCR beta CDR3 regions, with RNA transcripts as the source. The study used the HTBI primer set for a first-round RT-PCR of the TCR CDR3. TCRdb passed the multiplex PCR reads through MiXCR, listing each CDR3 protein once. Here the sample spans about 570,000 distinct CDR3 sequences, 46% being singletons. This clonotype appeared a single time.

Material: peripheral blood or thyroid tissue (not recorded which). The J gene is TRBJ2-6, the V gene TRBV19; D possibly corresponds to TRBD1 (5 bases). This sequence originates from an adult woman with Graves' disease, either hyperthyroidism or ophthalmopathy (not recorded which). CDR3 coding DNA: TGTGCCAGTAGTCCCAGGGCAACGCGGACTTTC. It yields the protein CASSPRATRTF.